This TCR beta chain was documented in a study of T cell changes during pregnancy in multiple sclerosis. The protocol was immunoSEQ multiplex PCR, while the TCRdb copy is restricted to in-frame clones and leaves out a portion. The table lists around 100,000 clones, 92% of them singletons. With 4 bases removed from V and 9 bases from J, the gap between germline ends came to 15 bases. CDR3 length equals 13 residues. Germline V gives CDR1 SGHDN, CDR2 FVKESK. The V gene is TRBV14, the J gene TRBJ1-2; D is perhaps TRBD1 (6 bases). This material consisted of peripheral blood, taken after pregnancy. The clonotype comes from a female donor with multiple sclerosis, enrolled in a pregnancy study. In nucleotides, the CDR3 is TGTGCCAGCAGCCTGGGACAATCGAGGAGCTACACCTTC. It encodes CASSLGQSRSYTF.